A single sample gave rise to the 27 T cell receptor beta chains below, sequenced in a study of response to subunit inactivated influenza vaccine. TCRdb called the RT-PCR reads again in MiXCR, with one record for every CDR3 protein. Among some 520,000 distinct CDR3 sequences listed, 15% to 20% were seen once. The sample in question was CD4+ T cells sorted from PBMCs, obtained 23 to 25 months after vaccination. Source of these receptors: a man aged 45 to 75 who received an inactivated influenza vaccine.

The CDR3 reads CASSYSQGGGYEQYF. For the CDR3, the DNA is TGTGCCAGCAGTTACTCGCAGGGCGGGGGCTACGAGCAGTACTTC. This sequence joins TRBV6-5 and TRBJ2-7, with TRBD2 matching 7 bases. CDR1 and CDR2 from the germline V gene are MNHEY and SVGAGI. CDR3 length equals 15 residues. The trim removed 0 bases at V and 3 bases at J, leaving 5 bases unmatched.

This chain joins TRBV2 and TRBJ2-1; D not resolved. Deletions cut 6 bases from V and 0 bases from J, with 6 bases between. Germline lookup yields CDR1 SNHLY and CDR2 FYNNEI. The CDR3 is 13 residues long. CDR3: CASSQSSYNEQFF. As DNA, the CDR3 is TGTGCCAGCAGCCAAAGCTCCTACAATGAGCAGTTCTTC.

V usage is TRBV5-1 and J usage is TRBJ2-2, with D uncertain. Germline V gene sequence: CDR1 SGHRS, CDR2 YFSETQ. The CDR3 has 15 amino acids. V was cut by 1 base and J by 1 base, with 8 bases left in between. Here the CDR3 DNA reads TGCGCCAGCAGCTTGAACCAAGAGAACACCGGGGAGCTGTTTTTT. Its protein is CASSLNQENTGELFF. Filled out from reference TRBV5-1 and TRBJ2-2, the complete variable domain reads KAGVTQTPRYLIKTRGQQVTLSCSPISGHRSVSWYQQTPGQGLQFLFEYFSETQRNKGNFPGRFSGRQFSNSRSEMNVSTLELGDSALYLCASSLNQENTGELFFGEGSRLTVL.

This rearrangement joins TRBV5-5 to TRBJ2-2; possibly TRBD1 for D (6 bases). The V gene lost 6 bases and the J gene lost 0 bases, with 12 bases spanning the gap. CDR1 and CDR2 (germline): SGHKS, YYEKEE (reference sequence). CDR3 length: 15 residues. Here the CDR3 DNA reads TGTGCCAGCACCCCATGGACAGCGAACACCGGGGAGCTGTTTTTT. As protein: CASTPWTANTGELFF.

The sample holds a few counts of this clonotype. This chain links TRBV24-1 with TRBJ2-7; the D is unclear. Germline V CDR1 and CDR2: KGHDR, SFDVKD. The CDR3 totals 13 residues. V dropped 9 bases and J dropped 0 bases, with 11 bases sitting between them. CDR3 residues: CATADSGSYEQYF. CDR3 DNA: TGTGCCACCGCGGATTCGGGCTCCTACGAGCAGTACTTC.

This clonotype was seen ten or more times. The chain is built from TRBV7-2 and TRBJ2-2; TRBD1 is a possible D gene (6 bases). V was pared by 5 bases and J by 4 bases, with 14 bases between. The CDR3 loop spans 15 amino acids. Germline values: CDR1 SGHTA, CDR2 FQGNSA. DNA for the CDR3: TGTGCCAGCAGCCTCGGGACACGCCTCACCGGGGAGCTGTTTTTT. Translated: CASSLGTRLTGELFF.

This chain connects TRBV14 to TRBJ1-1; 9 positions agree with TRBD1. Trimming cost V 5 bases and J 3 bases; bases outside gene matches: 7. Germline CDR1 reads SGHDN; CDR2 reads FVKESK. The CDR3 spans 15 residues. CDR3 loop: CASSGRQGGDTEAFF. The CDR3, as DNA: TGTGCCAGCAGCGGCCGACAGGGGGGTGACACTGAAGCTTTCTTT.

Only a few counts were recorded for this clonotype. The chain employs TRBV5-5 and TRBJ2-1, with D perhaps matching TRBD1 or TRBD2 (5 bases each). Germline lookup yields CDR1 SGHKS and CDR2 YYEKEE (reference sequence). The length of the CDR3 is 14 residues. V shed 0 bases and J shed 5 bases, with 9 bases lying between them. The CDR3 DNA follows: TGTGCCAGCAGCTTGGGGGACGCCAACAATGAGCAGTTCTTC. This translates into CASSLGDANNEQFF.

The CDR3 spells CSAWPGDSYNSPLHF. The CDR3 DNA reads TGCAGTGCTTGGCCGGGGGACAGTTATAATTCACCCCTCCACTTT. This rearrangement joins TRBV20-1 to TRBJ1-6; 7 bases are shared with TRBD1. Germline V gives CDR1 DFQATT, CDR2 SNEGSKA (reference sequence). The CDR3 runs to 15 residues. The ends lost 5 bases at V and 4 bases at J; junction bases unmatched: 8.

This clonotype has only a few counts. The rearrangement links TRBV11-2 to TRBJ2-7; D perhaps matches TRBD1 (6 bases). In germline, CDR1 is SGHAT, CDR2 FQNNGV. This CDR3 contains 15 residues. Trimming took 7 bases from V and 4 from J, leaving 20 bases between them. CDR3 sequence (DNA): TGTGCCAGCACCCTGATGGCGGGCAGGGGATACGAGCAGTACTTC. This encodes CASTLMAGRGYEQYF.

The V and J genes are TRBV4-3 and TRBJ1-4, with D uncertain. Trimming took 1 base from V and 11 from J, leaving 11 bases between them. The CDR3 extends over 13 amino acids. Germline V gene lookup returns CDR1 LGHNA and CDR2 YSLEER. The CDR3: CASSQVKGGKLFF. Here the CDR3 DNA reads TGCGCCAGCAGCCAAGTAAAGGGAGGGAAACTGTTTTTT.

The chain has TRBV20-1 and TRBJ2-3; the match to TRBD1 covers 7 bases. The CDR3 contains 13 residues. From germline, CDR1 is DFQATT and CDR2 SNEGSKA (reference sequence). V lost 4 bases to trimming and J lost 1 base; unmatched junction nucleotides: 2. The CDR3 DNA is TGCAGTGCTACCACAGGGGGCACAGATACGCAGTATTTT. The encoded protein is CSATTGGTDTQYF.

This clonotype appeared a few times. J is TRBJ2-5 and V is TRBV7-9; no firm D call. Trimming removed 4 bases at V and 2 bases at J, with 14 bases between. This CDR3 has 15 residues. Germline V gene lookup returns CDR1 SEHNR and CDR2 FQNEAQ (reference sequence). In DNA form, the CDR3 reads TGTGCCAGCAGCTCGGAGAGTTGGAAGCAAGAGACCCAGTACTTC. This codes for CASSSESWKQETQYF.

The V gene is TRBV24-1, the J gene TRBJ1-1; D ambiguous. V lost 9 bases, J lost 4 bases, and 5 bases lay in between. CDR3 size: 10 residues. Germline lookup yields CDR1 KGHDR and CDR2 SFDVKD. CDR3 residues: CATPPTEAFF. CDR3 DNA: TGTGCCACCCCACCCACTGAAGCTTTCTTT.

In its sample, this clonotype was seen a few times. The chain links TRBV4-2 to TRBJ2-1; 13 positions agree with TRBD2. After removal of 4 bases from V and 5 bases from J, the junction contained 8 bases not matched to a gene. The length of the CDR3 is 17 residues. Germline V lookup: CDR1 LGHNA, CDR2 YNFKEQ. The CDR3 bases are TGTGCCAGCAGCCCAACTCGAGGGACTAGCGGGAACAATGAGCAGTTCTTC. Its translation: CASSPTRGTSGNNEQFF.

V gene TRBV6-1 combines with J gene TRBJ1-2; the D is unclear. With 10 bases removed from V and 4 bases from J, the gap between germline ends came to 16 bases. There are 13 residues in the CDR3. Germline V gives CDR1 MNHNS, CDR2 SASEGT. CDR3 bases: TGTGCCACCCACCCCGGCACCGGCTATGGCTACACCTTC. It encodes CATHPGTGYGYTF.

This clonotype was found a few times. The V call is TRBV10-3, the J call TRBJ1-4; TRBD1 might be the D (5 bases). Trimming pared 8 bases from V and 4 bases from J, leaving 14 bases between. The CDR3 has 14 amino acids. CDR1 is ENHRY, CDR2 SYGVKD, per germline. DNA for the CDR3: TGTGCCATCGGAAGAGCGGGGGATAATGAAAAACTGTTTTTT. Protein sequence: CAIGRAGDNEKLFF.

This chain links TRBV18 with TRBJ2-7, with a possible D match to TRBD1 (6 bases). V lost 2 bases and J lost 6, with 17 bases in between. The CDR3 consists of 15 residues. CDR1 is KGHSH and CDR2 is LQKENI in the germline V gene. CDR3 amino acids: CASSPGMAGVLEQYF. The CDR3, as DNA: TGTGCCAGCTCACCAGGTATGGCAGGGGTACTCGAGCAGTACTTC.

The sample holds many counts of this clonotype. The DNA of the CDR3 is TGTGCCAGCAGCTTAGTTCCTTCGTTAGCGGAAACCCCCAACAATGAGCAGTTCTTC. Protein sequence: CASSLVPSLAETPNNEQFF. This chain uses TRBV11-2 with TRBJ2-1, with D perhaps matching TRBD2 (6 bases). CDR1 SGHAT and CDR2 FQNNGV come from the germline V gene. Between the trimmed V and J ends, which lost 1 base and 5 bases, there was a span of 24 bases. The CDR3 totals 19 residues.

This clonotype was seen ten or more times. The gene calls are TRBV12-3 or TRBV12-4 and TRBJ2-3, with D maybe TRBD1 (6 bases). This CDR3 comprises 14 residues. V dropped 5 bases and J dropped 0 bases, with 9 bases sitting between them. The CDR3 DNA is TGTGCCAGCAGTATGGGGGCTAGCACAGATACGCAGTATTTT. Translating gives CASSMGASTDTQYF.

This clonotype was recorded a few times. The V gene is TRBV12-3 or TRBV12-4, the J gene TRBJ2-5, with D perhaps being TRBD1 or TRBD2 (5 bases each). V lost 5 bases, J lost 1 base, and 11 bases lay in between. This CDR3 is built from 14 residues. The CDR3 DNA follows: TGTGCCAGCAGTCAAGGGACGCGCCAAGAGACCCAGTACTTC. Translation: CASSQGTRQETQYF.

This clonotype was counted only a few times. The rearrangement links TRBV6-6 to TRBJ2-5, with D perhaps matching TRBD1 (6 bases). The CDR3 loop spans 13 amino acids. V gave up 0 bases and J gave up 8 bases, with 10 bases separating them. CDR1 and CDR2 from the germline V gene are MNHNY and SVGAGI (reference sequence). CDR3 DNA sequence: TGTGCCAGCAGTTACTCGTTACAGGGAACCCAGTACTTC. Residues: CASSYSLQGTQYF.

This clonotype was detected a few times. The V and J genes are TRBV12-3 or TRBV12-4 and TRBJ2-1, with 8 bases that match TRBD1. V trimming: 6 bases; J trimming: 8 bases; junction bases outside the gene matches: 15. The CDR3 has 16 residues. The CDR3 is CASSKRQGLTGYEQFF. In nucleotides, the CDR3 is TGTGCCAGCAGCAAAAGACAGGGGCTTACAGGTTATGAGCAGTTCTTC.

This clonotype came up a few times. The gene calls are TRBV5-6 and TRBJ2-5; 7 nucleotides agree with TRBD1. CDR3 length equals 17 residues. J gave up 1 base and V 4 bases, and 13 bases lay outside the gene matches. CDR1 and CDR2 from the germline V gene are SGHDT and YYEEEE. CDR3 residues: CASSRFGLRDSQETQYF. Written as DNA, the CDR3 is TGTGCCAGCAGCCGTTTTGGCCTCCGGGACAGCCAAGAGACCCAGTACTTC.

This clonotype appeared a few times. This sequence joins TRBV5-1 and TRBJ1-5, with D perhaps matching TRBD1 (5 bases). Germline CDR1 is SGHRS and CDR2 is YFSETQ. V shed 0 bases and J shed 4 bases, with 11 bases lying between them. The CDR3 contains 15 residues. The CDR3 region is CASSLDWGGNQPQHF. CDR3 DNA: TGCGCCAGCAGCTTGGATTGGGGGGGAAATCAGCCCCAGCATTTT.

This clonotype was detected many times. The chain uses TRBV5-1 and TRBJ2-1; D is possibly TRBD2 (6 bases). V was pared by 4 bases and J by 5 bases, with 13 bases between. The germline gives CDR1 SGHRS, CDR2 YFSETQ. The CDR3 contains 14 residues. The CDR3 here is CASSPQTSNNEQFF. CDR3 nucleotides: TGCGCCAGCAGCCCTCAGACTAGTAACAATGAGCAGTTCTTC. Full variable domain (outside the CDR3, taken from reference TRBV5-1 and TRBJ2-1): KAGVTQTPRYLIKTRGQQVTLSCSPISGHRSVSWYQQTPGQGLQFLFEYFSETQRNKGNFPGRFSGRQFSNSRSEMNVSTLELGDSALYLCASSPQTSNNEQFFGPGTRLTVL.

This clonotype was observed at least ten times. The chain combines TRBV7-2 with TRBJ2-1, with D perhaps TRBD1 (6 bases). The V gene lost 5 bases and the J gene lost 5 bases, with 16 bases spanning the gap. Germline V gives CDR1 SGHTA, CDR2 FQGNSA. The CDR3 runs to 15 residues. The CDR3 loop is CASSRTLQGNNEQFF. For the CDR3, the DNA is TGTGCCAGCAGCCGAACTTTACAGGGTAACAATGAGCAGTTCTTC.